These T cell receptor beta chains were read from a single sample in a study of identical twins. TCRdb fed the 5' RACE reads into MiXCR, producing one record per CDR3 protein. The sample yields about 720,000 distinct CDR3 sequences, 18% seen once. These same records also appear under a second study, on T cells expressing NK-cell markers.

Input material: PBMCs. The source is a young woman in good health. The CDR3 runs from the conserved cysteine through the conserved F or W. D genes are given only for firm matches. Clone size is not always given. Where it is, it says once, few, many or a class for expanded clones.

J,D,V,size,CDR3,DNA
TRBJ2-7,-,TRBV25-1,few,CASSDHGHYEQYF,TGTGCCAGCAGTGATCACGGACACTACGAGCAGTACTTC
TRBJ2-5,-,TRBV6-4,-,CASSMEYSLQETQYF,TGTGCCAGCAGCATGGAGTATAGCCTCCAAGAGACCCAGTACTTC
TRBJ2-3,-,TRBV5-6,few,CASSLFAADTQYF,TGTGCCAGCAGCTTGTTTGCGGCAGATACGCAGTATTTT
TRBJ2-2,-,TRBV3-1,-,CASSRKPRNTGELFF,TGTGCCAGCAGCCGCAAGCCTAGGAACACCGGGGAGCTGTTTTTT
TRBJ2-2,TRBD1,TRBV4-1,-,CASSLRDRAGELFF,TGCGCCAGCAGCCTTAGGGACAGGGCCGGGGAGCTGTTTTTT
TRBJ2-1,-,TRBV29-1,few,CSVEEGGGEVYNEQFF,TGCAGCGTTGAAGAGGGGGGAGGAGAGGTCTACAATGAGCAGTTCTTC
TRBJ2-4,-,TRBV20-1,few,CSARDRGLAATANIQYF,TGCAGTGCTAGAGATCGCGGTTTGGCCGCTACGGCGAACATTCAGTACTTC
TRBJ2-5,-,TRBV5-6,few,CASSFSSARETQYF,TGTGCCAGCAGCTTCAGTAGTGCACGAGAGACCCAGTACTTC
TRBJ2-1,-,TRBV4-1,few,CASSYTGTQFF,TGCGCCAGCAGCTATACAGGGACCCAGTTCTTC
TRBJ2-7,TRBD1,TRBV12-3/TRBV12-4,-,CASNTGQGGTYEQYF,TGTGCCAGCAACACAGGACAGGGGGGGACCTACGAGCAGTACTTC
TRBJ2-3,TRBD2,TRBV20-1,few,CSAPTSGRAPDTQYF,TGCAGTGCACCAACAAGCGGGAGGGCCCCAGATACGCAGTATTTT
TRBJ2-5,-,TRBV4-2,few,CASSQDFSGVDQETQYF,TGTGCCAGCAGCCAAGATTTTTCGGGGGTGGACCAAGAGACCCAGTACTTC
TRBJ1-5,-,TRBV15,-,CATSRVVGQPQHF,TGTGCCACCAGCAGAGTCGTGGGTCAGCCCCAGCATTTT
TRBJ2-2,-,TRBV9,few,CASSVDGARTGELFF,TGTGCCAGCAGCGTAGATGGGGCTCGGACCGGGGAGCTGTTTTTT
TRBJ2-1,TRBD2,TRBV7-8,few,CASSSTSGPSYNEQFF,TGTGCCAGCAGCTCAACTAGCGGGCCCTCCTACAATGAGCAGTTCTTC
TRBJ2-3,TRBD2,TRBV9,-,CASSVAPAGEDTQYF,TGTGCCAGCAGCGTTGCCCCAGCGGGAGAGGATACGCAGTATTTT
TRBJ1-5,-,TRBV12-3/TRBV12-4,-,CASSFRGVTYSNQPQHF,TGTGCCAGCAGTTTCAGAGGGGTTACCTATAGCAATCAGCCCCAGCATTTT
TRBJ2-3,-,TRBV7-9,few,CASSLYSPLTDTQYF,TGTGCCAGCAGCTTATATTCGCCCCTCACAGATACGCAGTATTTT
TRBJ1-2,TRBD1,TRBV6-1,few,CASSEHGTGNLQNGYTF,TGTGCCAGCAGTGAACACGGGACAGGGAACCTTCAAAATGGCTACACCTTC
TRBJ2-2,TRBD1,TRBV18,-,CATARDRQNTGELFF,TGTGCCACTGCACGGGACAGACAGAACACCGGGGAGCTGTTTTTT
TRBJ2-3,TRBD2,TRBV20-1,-,CSAGATSETDTQYF,TGCAGTGCGGGGGCGACTAGCGAGACAGATACGCAGTATTTT
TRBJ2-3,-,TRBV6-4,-,CASSDAGTDTQYF,TGTGCCAGCAGTGACGCGGGCACAGATACGCAGTATTTT
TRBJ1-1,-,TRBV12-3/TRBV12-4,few,CASSIGQTKAFF,TGTGCCAGCAGTATCGGACAGACTAAAGCTTTCTTT
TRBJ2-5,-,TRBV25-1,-,CASSDPRGYAGQETQYF,TGTGCCAGCAGTGACCCCCGGGGGTACGCGGGGCAAGAGACCCAGTACTTC
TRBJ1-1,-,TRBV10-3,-,CAISRENTEAFF,TGTGCCATCAGTCGTGAGAACACTGAAGCTTTCTTT
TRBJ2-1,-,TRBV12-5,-,CASAAGPQSGNEQFF,TGTGCTAGTGCGGCCGGGCCTCAGAGCGGGAATGAGCAGTTCTTC
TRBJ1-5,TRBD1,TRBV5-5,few,CASSAGTGPQHF,TGTGCCAGCAGCGCCGGGACAGGGCCCCAGCATTTT
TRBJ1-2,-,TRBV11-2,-,CASSSEGSGYTF,TGTGCCAGCAGCTCTGAGGGGTCTGGCTACACCTTC
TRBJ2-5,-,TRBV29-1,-,CSVDRGTQYF,TGCAGCGTTGATCGGGGGACCCAGTACTTC